This T cell receptor (beta chain) came from a study of regulatory T cells in long-lasting Graves disease. CDR3-region Arm-PCR and iRepertoire HTBI primers produced the TCR beta libraries. TCRdb re-analysed the multiplex PCR reads in MiXCR, keeping a single row per CDR3 protein. The sample contains more than 350,000 distinct CDR3 sequences, around 23% of which appear only once. As to time point: persistent/refractory GD, antithyroid drugs over 5 years with positive TRAb. The authors made the TCR library using RNA they extracted from PBMCs. Trimming cost V 6 bases and J 9 bases, with 5 bases left between them. The V gene's germline CDR1 is KGHDR and CDR2 SFDVKD. CDR3 size: 10 residues. Concerning this clonotype: The antigen is unknown.

General observations from the study: Persistent patients shared more public clonotypes (2,741) than newly diagnosed patients (966). Persistent Graves' cases showed lower TCR diversity than newly diagnosed cases.

V and J are TRBV24-1 and TRBJ2-1, with D perhaps matching TRBD2 (5 bases). The TCR comes from a female donor with Graves disease. The source material was peripheral blood mononuclear cells (PBMCs), sampled when the disease was refractory, from a patient treated with antithyroid drugs. Here the CDR3 DNA reads TGTGCCACCAGTCGGGGTGAGCAGTTCTTC. Amino acid sequence: CATSRGEQFF.